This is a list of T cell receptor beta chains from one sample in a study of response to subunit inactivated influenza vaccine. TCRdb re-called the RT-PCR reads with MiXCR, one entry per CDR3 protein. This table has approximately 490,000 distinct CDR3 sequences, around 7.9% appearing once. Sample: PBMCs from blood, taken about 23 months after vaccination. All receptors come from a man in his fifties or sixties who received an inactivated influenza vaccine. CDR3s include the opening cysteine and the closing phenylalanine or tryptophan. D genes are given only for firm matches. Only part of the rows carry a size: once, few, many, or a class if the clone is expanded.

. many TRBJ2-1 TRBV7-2 TGTGCCAGCAGCCCATTGCTTGGGGAGCAGTTCTTC CASSPLLGEQFF
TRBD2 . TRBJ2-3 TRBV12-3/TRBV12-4 TGTGCCAGCAGTCCGGGACGCCGCGGGGGTACGCAGTATTTT CASSPGRRGGTQYF
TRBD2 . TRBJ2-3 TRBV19 TGTGCCAGTAGTACCCACCTAGCGGGAGGGGCCGAGACGCAGTATTTT CASSTHLAGGAETQYF
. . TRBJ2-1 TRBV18 TGTGCCAGCTCACCTCAGGGTGAGCAGTTCTTC CASSPQGEQFF
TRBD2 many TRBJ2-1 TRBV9 TGTGCCAGCAGCCATCCCGGGACTAGCGGGAGCTACAATGAGCAGTTCTTC CASSHPGTSGSYNEQFF
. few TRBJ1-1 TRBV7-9 TGTGCCAGCAGGGACATCACCGGCATGGGAGGCACTGAAGCTTTCTTT CASRDITGMGGTEAFF
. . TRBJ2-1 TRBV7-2 TGTGCCAGCACGTTGGGGCGGAGCTACAATGAGCAGTTCTTC CASTLGRSYNEQFF
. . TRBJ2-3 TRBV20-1 TGCAGTGCTGTGGGACTTGAGAGCACAGATACGCAGTATTTT CSAVGLESTDTQYF
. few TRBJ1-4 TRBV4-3 TGCGCCAGCAGCCAGGCGTCATCCTGGGGAAAACTGTTTTTT CASSQASSWGKLFF
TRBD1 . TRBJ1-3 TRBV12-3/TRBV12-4 TGTGCCAGCAGCCGGACAGGATCCTACCTCTCTGGAAACACCATATATTTT CASSRTGSYLSGNTIYF
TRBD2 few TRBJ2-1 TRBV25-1 TGTGCCAGCAGTAGCCTAGCGGGAGGTACTGAGCAGTTCTTC CASSSLAGGTEQFF
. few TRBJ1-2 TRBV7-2 TGTGCCAGCAGCCATTACACGGATTTATTCTACACCTTC CASSHYTDLFYTF
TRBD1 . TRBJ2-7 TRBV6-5 TGTGCCAGCAGTTCTGGGACAGGCACGGGGGAGCAGTACTTC CASSSGTGTGEQYF
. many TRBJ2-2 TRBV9 TGTGCCAGCAGCGTTCGTACAGGGCGGTACACCGGGGAGCTGTTTTTT CASSVRTGRYTGELFF
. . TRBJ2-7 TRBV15 TGTGCCACCAGTTTGTCCCACCTATCCCACGAGCAGTACTTC CATSLSHLSHEQYF
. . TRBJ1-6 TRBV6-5 TGTGCCAGCAGTTACGGACAAGATAATTCACCCCTCCACTTT CASSYGQDNSPLHF
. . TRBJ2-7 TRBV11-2 TGTGCCAGCAGCTTTGACAGGAACTCCTACGAGCAGTACTTC CASSFDRNSYEQYF
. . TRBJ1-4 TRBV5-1 TGCGCCAGCAGCTTTGACAGGAGGAATGAAAAACTGTTTTTT CASSFDRRNEKLFF
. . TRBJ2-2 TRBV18 TGTGCCAGCTCACCTGGGTGGACGAACACCGGGGAGCTGTTTTTT CASSPGWTNTGELFF
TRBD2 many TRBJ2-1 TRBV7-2 TGTGCCAGCAGCTTAGACGGGGGGGCCTACAATGAGCAGTTCTTC CASSLDGGAYNEQFF
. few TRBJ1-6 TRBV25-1 TGTGCCAGCAGTACTCGATCCGGCTGGAATTCACCCCTCCACTTT CASSTRSGWNSPLHF
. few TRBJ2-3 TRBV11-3 TGTGCCAGCAGCTTAGAAGGCAGGGGAGGAGATACGCAGTATTTT CASSLEGRGGDTQYF
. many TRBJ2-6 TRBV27 TGTGCCAGCAGAGAGAGCTCTGGGGCCAACGTCCTGACTTTC CASRESSGANVLTF
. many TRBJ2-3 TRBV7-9 TGTGCCAGCAGCTTAAGGGGGGCCACAGATACGCAGTATTTT CASSLRGATDTQYF
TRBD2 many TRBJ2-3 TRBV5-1 TGCGCCAGCAGCTTATATAGCGGGGGCACAGATACGCAGTATTTT CASSLYSGGTDTQYF
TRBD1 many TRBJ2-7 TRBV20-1 TGCAGTGCTAGAGATTTGGCAGGGGGCGCATACTACGAGCAGTACTTC CSARDLAGGAYYEQYF
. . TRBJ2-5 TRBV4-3 TGCGCCAGCAGCCAAGATTTCGGATATAGATCCGGACGGGAGACCCAGTACTTC CASSQDFGYRSGRETQYF
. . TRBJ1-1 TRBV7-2 TGTGCCAGCAGCTTAGCGAGGACCCCCCCCACTGAAGCTTTCTTT CASSLARTPPTEAFF
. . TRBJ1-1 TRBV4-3 TGCGCCAGCAGCCAAGAAGCAGGGCTCACTGAAGCTTTCTTT CASSQEAGLTEAFF
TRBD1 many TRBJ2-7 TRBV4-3 TGCGCCAGCAGCCAAGATTGGGGGACAGGGATCTACGAGCAGTACTTC CASSQDWGTGIYEQYF
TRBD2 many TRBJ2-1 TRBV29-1 TGCAGCGTCGATGGGACTAGCGGGAGGGCCAGTAATGAGCAGTTCTTC CSVDGTSGRASNEQFF
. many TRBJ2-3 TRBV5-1 TGCGCCAGCAGCCCACAGAGGAGCACAGATACGCAGTATTTT CASSPQRSTDTQYF
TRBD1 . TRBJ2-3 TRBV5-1 TGCGCCAGCAGCTTGGTCCCGGGACAGGGCGCCACAGATACGCAGTATTTT CASSLVPGQGATDTQYF
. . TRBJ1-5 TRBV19 TGTGCCACGATGCGGGGGACCTATAGCAATCAGCCCCAGCATTTT CATMRGTYSNQPQHF
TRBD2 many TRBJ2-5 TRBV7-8 TGTGCCAGCAGCATCGGGACTAGCGGGAGAAAAGAGACCCAGTACTTC CASSIGTSGRKETQYF
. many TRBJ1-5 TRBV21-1 TGTGCCAGCAGCCCTCTCGAAGGCTATAGCAATCAGCCCCAGCATTTT CASSPLEGYSNQPQHF
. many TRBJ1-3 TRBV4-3 TGCGCCAGCAGCCAAGAACCAGGTTCGGGCACCATATATTTT CASSQEPGSGTIYF
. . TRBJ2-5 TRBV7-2 TGTGCCAGCAGCTCAAGGAGGGACGGTGGGGATAGGAAGACCCAGTACTTC CASSSRRDGGDRKTQYF
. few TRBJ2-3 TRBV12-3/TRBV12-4 TGTGCCAGCAGTTTTGGCAGCTCGCAGTATTTT CASSFGSSQYF
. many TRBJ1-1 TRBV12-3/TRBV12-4 TGTGCCAGCAGTTTAGTGGCAGGGGACACTGAAGCTTTCTTT CASSLVAGDTEAFF
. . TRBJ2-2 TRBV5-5 TGTGCCAGCAGCGAGACCGTCACCGGGGAGCTGTTTTTT CASSETVTGELFF
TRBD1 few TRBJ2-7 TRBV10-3 TGTGCCATCAGTGGCCCCCGGGCAGGGGGACCCTACGAGCAGTACTTC CAISGPRAGGPYEQYF
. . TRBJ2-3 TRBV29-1 TGCAGCGTTCGTTTAGATACGCAGTATTTT CSVRLDTQYF
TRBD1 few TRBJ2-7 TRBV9 TGTGCCAGCAGTGGACAGGGGGCATCCTACGAGCAGTACTTC CASSGQGASYEQYF
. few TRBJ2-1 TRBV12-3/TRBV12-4 TGTGCCAGCAGTTTAGACAGGGAGTACAATGAGCAGTTCTTC CASSLDREYNEQFF
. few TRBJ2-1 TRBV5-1 TGCGCCAGCAGCTTGGAATACGGTGAGCAGTTCTTC CASSLEYGEQFF
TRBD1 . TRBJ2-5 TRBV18 TGTGCCAGCTCACCACCGCAGGGGGCGAGAGAGACCCAGTACTTC CASSPPQGARETQYF
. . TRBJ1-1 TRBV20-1 TGCAGTGCCTCAACTGCTCTGGTGAACACTGAAGCTTTCTTT CSASTALVNTEAFF
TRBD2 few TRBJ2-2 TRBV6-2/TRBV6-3 TGTGCCAGCAGTTACTACAACGAAAGAGCGGGAGGGGATACCGGGGAGCTGTTTTTT CASSYYNERAGGDTGELFF
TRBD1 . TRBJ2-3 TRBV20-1 TGCAGTGCTATCAAGGGACAGGGGGTGACAGATACGCAGTATTTT CSAIKGQGVTDTQYF
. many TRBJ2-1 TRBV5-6 TGTGCCAGCAGTCCATCCAGGGCTTGGTCCTACAATGAGCAGTTCTTC CASSPSRAWSYNEQFF
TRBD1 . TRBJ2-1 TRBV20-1 TGCAGTGCTAATGACAGGGGGCCCCGTGGTGAGCAGTTCTTC CSANDRGPRGEQFF
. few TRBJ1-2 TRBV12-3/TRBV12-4 TGTGCCAGCAGTTTAAAACTACAAACTGTTTATGGCTACACCTTC CASSLKLQTVYGYTF
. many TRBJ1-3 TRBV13 TGTGCCAGCAGCTATGGGTCTGGAAACACCATATATTTT CASSYGSGNTIYF
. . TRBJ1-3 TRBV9 TGTGCCAGCAGCGTAGAGGGGTCGAGGGTCTCTGGAAACACCATATATTTT CASSVEGSRVSGNTIYF
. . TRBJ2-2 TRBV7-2 TGTGCCAGCAGCTTAGCGGAGGGGCGTTGGGAGCTGTTTTTT CASSLAEGRWELFF
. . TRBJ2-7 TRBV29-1 TGCAGCGTTGGCGAGTTCAGGGGTGAGCAGTACTTC CSVGEFRGEQYF
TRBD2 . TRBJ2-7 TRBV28 TGTGCCAGCAGTCCACCTAGCGGGAGGGACTACGAGCAGTACTTC CASSPPSGRDYEQYF
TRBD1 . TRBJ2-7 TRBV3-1 TGTGCCAGCAGCCAAGCGGCCGGGACAGCATACGAGCAGTACTTC CASSQAAGTAYEQYF